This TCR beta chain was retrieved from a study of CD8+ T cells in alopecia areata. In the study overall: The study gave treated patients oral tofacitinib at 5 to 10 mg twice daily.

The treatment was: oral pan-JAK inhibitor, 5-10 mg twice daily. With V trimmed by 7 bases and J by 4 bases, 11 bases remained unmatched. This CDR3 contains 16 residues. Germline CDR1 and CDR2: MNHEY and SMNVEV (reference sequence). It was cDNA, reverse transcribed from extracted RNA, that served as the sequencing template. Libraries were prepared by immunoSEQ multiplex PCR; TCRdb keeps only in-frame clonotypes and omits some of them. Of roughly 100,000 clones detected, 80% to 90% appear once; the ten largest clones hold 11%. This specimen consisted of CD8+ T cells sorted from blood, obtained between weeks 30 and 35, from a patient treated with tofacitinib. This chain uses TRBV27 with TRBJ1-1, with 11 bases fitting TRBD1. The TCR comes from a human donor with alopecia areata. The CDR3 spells CASTSREGTGGTEAFF. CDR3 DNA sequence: TGTGCCAGCACCTCAAGGGAGGGGACAGGGGGCACTGAAGCTTTCTTT.